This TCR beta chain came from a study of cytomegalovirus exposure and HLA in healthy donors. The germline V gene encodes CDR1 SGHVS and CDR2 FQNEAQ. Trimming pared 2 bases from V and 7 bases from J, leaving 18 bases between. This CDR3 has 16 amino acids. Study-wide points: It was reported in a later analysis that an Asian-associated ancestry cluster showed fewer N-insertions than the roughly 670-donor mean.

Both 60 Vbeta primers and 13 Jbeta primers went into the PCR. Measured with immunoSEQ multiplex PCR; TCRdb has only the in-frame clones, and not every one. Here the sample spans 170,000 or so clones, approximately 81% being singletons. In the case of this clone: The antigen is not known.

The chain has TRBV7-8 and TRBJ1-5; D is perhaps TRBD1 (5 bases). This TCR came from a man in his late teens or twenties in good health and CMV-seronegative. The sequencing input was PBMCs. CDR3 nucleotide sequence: TGTGCCAGCAGCTTACACATTTGGGGGGGTATGCAGCCCCAGCATTTT. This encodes CASSLHIWGGMQPQHF. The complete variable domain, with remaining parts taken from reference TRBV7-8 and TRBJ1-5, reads GAGVSQSPRYKVAKRGQDVALRCDPISGHVSLFWYQQALGQGPEFLTYFQNEAQLDKSGLPSDRFFAERPEGSVSTLKIQRTQQEDSAVYLCASSLHIWGGMQPQHFGDGTRLSIL.